This T cell receptor (beta chain) was profiled in a study of blood T cell repertoires in COVID-19. About the study: From the United States, Italy and Spain came samples of acute and convalescent COVID-19. T cells, B-cell-depleted T cells, or PBMCs supplied cDNA or gDNA.

CDR1 and CDR2 from the germline V gene are LGHDT and YNNKEL (reference sequence). V was trimmed by 1 base and J by 9 bases, leaving 10 bases between them. The CDR3 extends over 14 amino acids. With regard to this clone: Other DNA sequences within the sample encode an identical CDR3.

Original processing methods: Estimates of nucleated cell counts were drawn from the amplification of reference gene primers. Here immunoSEQ multiplex PCR was the method, and the copy in TCRdb shows in-frame clones only, minus some. V and J calls plus clone size are reproduced from that table; the DNA served to infer D and trimming. This sample has about 78,000 clones, with less than 95% found just once. Sequenced: peripheral blood. The chain carries TRBV3-1 (or the pseudogene TRBV3-2) and TRBJ1-6; D remains ambiguous. The receptor comes from a woman in her 50s in a cohort sampled during active COVID-19. The CDR3 protein is CASSQGGGRSPLHF. Written as DNA, the CDR3 is TGTGCCAGCAGCCAAGGGGGAGGGCGTTCACCCCTCCACTTT.